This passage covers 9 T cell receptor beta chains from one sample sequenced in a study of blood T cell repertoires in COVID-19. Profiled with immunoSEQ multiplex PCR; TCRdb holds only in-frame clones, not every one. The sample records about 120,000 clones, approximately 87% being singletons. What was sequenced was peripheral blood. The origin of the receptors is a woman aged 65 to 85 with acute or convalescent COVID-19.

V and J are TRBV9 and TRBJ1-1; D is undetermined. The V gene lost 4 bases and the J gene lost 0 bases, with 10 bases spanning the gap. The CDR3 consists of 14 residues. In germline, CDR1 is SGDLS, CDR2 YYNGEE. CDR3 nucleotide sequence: TGTGCCAGCAGCCACACAACCATGAACACTGAAGCTTTCTTT. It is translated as CASSHTTMNTEAFF.

CDR3 sequence reads: CASSSNPPWTGKMNSPLHF. In DNA, the CDR3 is TGTGCCAGCAGCAGTAACCCACCCTGGACGGGGAAAATGAATTCACCCCTCCACTTT. This chain joins TRBV28 and TRBJ1-6; D is unresolved. V lost 6 bases and J lost 7, with 28 bases in between. This CDR3 region has 19 residues. Germline V gives CDR1 MDHEN, CDR2 SYDVKM. The complete variable domain, with remaining parts taken from reference TRBV28 and TRBJ1-6, reads DVKVTQSSRYLVKRTGEKVFLECVQDMDHENMFWYRQDPGLGLRLIYFSYDVKMKEKGDIPEGYSVSREKKERFSLILESASTNQTSMYLCASSSNPPWTGKMNSPLHFGNGTRLTVT.

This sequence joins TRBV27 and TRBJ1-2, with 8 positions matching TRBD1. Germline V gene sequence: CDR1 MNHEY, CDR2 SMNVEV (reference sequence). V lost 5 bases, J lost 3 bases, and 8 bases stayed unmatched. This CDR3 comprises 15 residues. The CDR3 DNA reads TGTGCCAGCAGTCCACGACAGGGGCTCGACTATGGCTACACCTTC. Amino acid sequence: CASSPRQGLDYGYTF.

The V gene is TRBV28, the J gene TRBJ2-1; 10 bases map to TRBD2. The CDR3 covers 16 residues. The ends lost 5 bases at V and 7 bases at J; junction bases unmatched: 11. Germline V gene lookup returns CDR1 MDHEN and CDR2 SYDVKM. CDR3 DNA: TGTGCCAGCAGTCAACCGGGACTAGCGAGTCTAAATGAGCAGTTCTTC. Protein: CASSQPGLASLNEQFF.

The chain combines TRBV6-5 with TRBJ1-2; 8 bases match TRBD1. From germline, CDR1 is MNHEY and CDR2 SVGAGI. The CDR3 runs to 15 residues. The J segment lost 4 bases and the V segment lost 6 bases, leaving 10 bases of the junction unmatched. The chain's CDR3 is CASRRNQGAGYGYTF. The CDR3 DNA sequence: TGTGCCAGCAGGCGCAATCAGGGGGCGGGCTATGGCTACACCTTC.

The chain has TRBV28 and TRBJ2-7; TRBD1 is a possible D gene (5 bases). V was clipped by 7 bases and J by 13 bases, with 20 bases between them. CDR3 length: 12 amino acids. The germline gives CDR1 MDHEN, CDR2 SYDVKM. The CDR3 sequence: CASTPRIGHPYF. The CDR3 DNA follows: TGTGCCAGCACCCCAAGGATTGGACACCCTTACTTC.

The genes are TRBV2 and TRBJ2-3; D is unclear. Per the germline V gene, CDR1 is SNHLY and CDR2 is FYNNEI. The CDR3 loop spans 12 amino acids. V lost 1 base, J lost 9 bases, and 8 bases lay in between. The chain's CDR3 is CASSEGLRTQYF. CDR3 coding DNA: TGTGCCAGCAGTGAAGGTTTGAGGACGCAGTATTTT.

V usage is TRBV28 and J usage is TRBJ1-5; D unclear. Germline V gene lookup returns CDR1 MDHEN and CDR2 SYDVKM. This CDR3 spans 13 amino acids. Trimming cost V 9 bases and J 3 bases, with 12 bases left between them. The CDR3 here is CASKPGNNQPQHF. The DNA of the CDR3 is TGTGCCAGTAAACCAGGTAACAATCAGCCCCAGCATTTT.

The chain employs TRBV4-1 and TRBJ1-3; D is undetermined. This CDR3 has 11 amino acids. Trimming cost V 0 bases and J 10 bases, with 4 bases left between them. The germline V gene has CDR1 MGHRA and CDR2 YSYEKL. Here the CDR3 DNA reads TGCGCCAGCAGCCAAGATCGTACCATATATTTT. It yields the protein CASSQDRTIYF.